One and the same sample provided the 21 T cell receptor beta chains below, sequenced in a study of T cell responses to AZD1222 COVID-19 vaccine. TCRdb's copy holds only in-frame clones and misses some; the assay was immunoSEQ multiplex PCR. The table lists under 130,000 clones, 88% of them singletons, with 20% to 25% in the top ten. The material was peripheral blood, obtained on day 0 of AZD1222 vaccination. The receptors come from an adult in good health.

CDR3 residues: CASSPHRDQPQHF. The CDR3 DNA follows: TGTGCCAGCTCACCACACAGGGATCAGCCCCAGCATTTT. This chain links TRBV18 with TRBJ1-5; tentative D call: TRBD1 (6 bases). CDR3 length: 13 amino acids. Trimming pared 1 base from V and 5 bases from J, leaving 6 bases between. Looked up from germline, CDR1 is KGHSH and CDR2 is LQKENI.

This chain uses TRBV28 with TRBJ2-7, with 10 bases fitting TRBD1. CDR3 length equals 15 residues. Germline lookup yields CDR1 MDHEN and CDR2 SYDVKM. V shed 5 bases, J shed 5 bases, and the junction held 9 bases outside the gene matches. The CDR3 sequence is CASSGGQGYPDEQYF. CDR3 in DNA: TGTGCCAGCAGTGGGGGACAGGGGTATCCGGACGAGCAGTACTTC.

The CDR3 here is CASTGNYGYTF. CDR3 DNA: TGTGCCTCTACAGGGAACTATGGCTACACCTTC. The chain couples TRBV28 to TRBJ1-2; D is perhaps TRBD1 (6 bases). Trimming stripped 11 bases from V and 2 bases from J, with 9 bases between. The germline gives CDR1 MDHEN, CDR2 SYDVKM. This CDR3 contains 11 residues.

The V and J genes are TRBV5-4 and TRBJ1-4; a weak D match, TRBD1 (5 bases). V was pared by 0 bases and J by 8 bases, with 14 bases between. Germline CDR1 reads SGHNT; CDR2 reads YYREEE (reference sequence). This CDR3 is 15 amino acids long. CDR3 in DNA: TGTGCCAGCAGCTTGGCTGGGGCGGGCGGGGAAAAACTGTTTTTT. Protein: CASSLAGAGGEKLFF.

The chain combines TRBV27 with TRBJ2-2; D gene ambiguous. The germline V gene encodes CDR1 MNHEY and CDR2 SMNVEV (reference sequence). The CDR3 runs 14 residues. V dropped 5 bases and J dropped 6 bases, with 13 bases sitting between them. CDR3 sequence reads: CASSKSRVPGELFF. In DNA, the CDR3 is TGTGCCAGCAGTAAATCTAGGGTTCCCGGGGAGCTGTTTTTT.

This sequence joins TRBV18 and TRBJ1-2; D uncertain. The CDR3 is 15 amino acids. V dropped 1 base and J dropped 0 bases, with 9 bases sitting between them. The germline CDR1 and CDR2 sequences are KGHSH and LQKENI. In DNA, the CDR3 is TGTGCCAGCTCACCACAGGAATCCGCTAACTATGGCTACACCTTC. Its protein is CASSPQESANYGYTF.

The chain links TRBV11-2 to TRBJ2-7; D gene uncertain. From germline, CDR1 is SGHAT and CDR2 FQNNGV. The V gene lost 6 bases and the J gene lost 3 bases, with 12 bases spanning the gap. The CDR3 runs 13 residues. CDR3 region: CASSSVVGYEQYF. CDR3 DNA: TGTGCCAGCAGTTCAGTTGTGGGCTACGAGCAGTACTTC. Using reference TRBV11-2 and TRBJ2-7 for the parts outside the CDR3, the full variable domain is EAGVAQSPRYKIIEKRQSVAFWCNPISGHATLYWYQQILGQGPKLLIQFQNNGVVDDSQLPKDRFSAERLKGVDSTLKIQPAKLEDSAVYLCASSSVVGYEQYFGPGTRLTVT.

This clone has more than one count but fewer than ten. The gene calls are TRBV6-5 and TRBJ1-1; D not certain. Trimming took 0 bases from V and 5 from J, leaving 13 bases between them. The CDR3 runs 15 residues. CDR1 and CDR2 from the germline V gene are MNHEY and SVGAGI. CDR3 DNA: TGTGCCAGCAGTTACTCGTTGTTCGGGGAAACTGAAGCTTTCTTT. This gives the protein CASSYSLFGETEAFF.

This clone was observed once. The chain employs TRBV5-4 and TRBJ2-7; TRBD2 matches at 7 bases. This CDR3 contains 13 residues. The V and J ends lost 3 bases and 6 bases, in that order; junction bases with no gene match: 6. Germline-derived CDR1 and CDR2 are SGHNT and YYREEE (reference sequence). This chain's CDR3 is CASSSLGGGEQYF. The CDR3 DNA reads TGTGCCAGCAGCTCATTGGGGGGGGGCGAGCAGTACTTC.

This clone was seen once. This chain joins TRBV9 and TRBJ2-3, with D possibly being TRBD1 (6 bases). The length of the CDR3 is 15 residues. The V gene lost 0 bases and the J gene lost 5 bases, with 13 bases spanning the gap. The V gene's germline CDR1 is SGDLS and CDR2 YYNGEE. DNA of the CDR3: TGTGCCAGCAGCGTAGCTATAGGGGGTTTAGATACGCAGTATTTT. Its translation: CASSVAIGGLDTQYF.

By share, this clone ranks as medium-sized. The chain recombines TRBV24-1 with TRBJ2-2, with TRBD2 as a possible D gene (5 bases). The CDR3 totals 14 residues. CDR1 is KGHDR, CDR2 SFDVKD, per germline. V was clipped by 6 bases and J by 4 bases, with 11 bases between them. The CDR3 DNA reads as TGTGCCACCAGTTCGGACTCCCCCACCGGGGAGCTGTTTTTT. Its translation is CATSSDSPTGELFF.

The CDR3 DNA is TGTGCCTGGGAAGCGGGAACAACCTACAATGAGCAGTTCTTC. Encoded protein: CAWEAGTTYNEQFF. The genes are TRBV30 and TRBJ2-1; TRBD2 agrees at 7 bases. V lost 5 bases, J lost 2 bases, and 6 bases stayed unmatched. CDR1 is GTSNPN, CDR2 SVGIG, per germline (reference sequence). The CDR3 consists of 14 residues.

The genes are TRBV27 and TRBJ1-4, with a possible D match to TRBD1 (6 bases). The CDR3 spans 15 residues. Trimming cost V 6 bases and J 7 bases, with 18 bases left between them. Germline V gene lookup returns CDR1 MNHEY and CDR2 SMNVEV (reference sequence). CDR3 loop: CASRSSGGQGEKLFF. In DNA, the CDR3 is TGTGCCAGCAGATCAAGTGGGGGGCAAGGTGAAAAACTGTTTTTT.

This clone was recorded once. The chain couples TRBV4-2 to TRBJ2-2; D is perhaps TRBD1 (5 bases). V dropped 0 bases and J dropped 2 bases, with 16 bases sitting between them. The CDR3 spans 18 residues. Germline-derived CDR1 and CDR2 are LGHNA and YNFKEQ. The CDR3: CASSQEPSTGLNTGELFF. The CDR3 DNA reads TGTGCCAGCAGCCAAGAACCCTCAACAGGCCTTAACACCGGGGAGCTGTTTTTT.

The chain is built from TRBV7-2 and TRBJ1-6; D may be TRBD1 (5 bases). Germline V gene lookup returns CDR1 SGHTA and CDR2 FQGNSA. The CDR3 sequence is 13 residues long. Trimming took off 1 base at V and 14 bases at J, with 12 bases between the two ends. CDR3 region: CASSLGVGGALHF. Here the CDR3 DNA reads TGTGCCAGCAGCTTAGGGGTGGGGGGAGCCCTCCACTTT. Filled out from reference TRBV7-2 and TRBJ1-6, the complete variable domain reads GAGVSQSPSNKVTEKGKDVELRCDPISGHTALYWYRQSLGQGLEFLIYFQGNSAPDKSGLPSDRFSAERTGGSVSTLTIQRTQQEDSAVYLCASSLGVGGALHFGNGTRLTVT.

CDR3 sequence reads: CASTGPSYEQYF. The CDR3 DNA follows: TGTGCCAGCACGGGCCCCTCCTACGAGCAGTACTTC. V usage is TRBV18 and J usage is TRBJ2-7, with unresolved D. CDR3 length: 12 amino acids. Trimming left V 8 bases short and J 0 bases short, with 8 bases between. Germline CDR1 is KGHSH and CDR2 is LQKENI.

This chain links TRBV4-3 with TRBJ2-3; the D gene is possibly TRBD1 (6 bases). Germline assignment: CDR1 LGHNA and CDR2 YSLEER. The CDR3 is 15 amino acids. V was trimmed by 0 bases and J by 2 bases, leaving 9 bases between them. The CDR3 coding sequence is TGCGCCAGCAGCCAAGATTTGGGACACACAGATACGCAGTATTTT. Translation: CASSQDLGHTDTQYF.

The CDR3 DNA reads TGTGCCAGCTCCATCCAAGAGACCCAGTACTTC. Its translation: CASSIQETQYF. The V call is TRBV18, the J call TRBJ2-5; D is ambiguous. Germline CDR1 reads KGHSH; CDR2 reads LQKENI. The CDR3 sequence is 11 residues long. V was trimmed by 6 bases and J by 1 base, leaving 3 bases between them.

The CDR3 DNA is TGTGCCACCAGTGATTTGTTTAGGGGACACCAGAACACTGAAGCTTTCTTT. Amino acids: CATSDLFRGHQNTEAFF. The V gene is TRBV24-1, the J gene TRBJ1-1, with D tentatively TRBD1 (6 bases). Deletions cut 0 bases from V and 1 base from J, with 14 bases between. The CDR3 totals 17 residues. Per germline, CDR1 KGHDR and CDR2 SFDVKD.

The chain combines TRBV3-1 (or the pseudogene TRBV3-2) with TRBJ2-3; 9 nucleotides match TRBD2. Germline-derived CDR1 and CDR2 are LGHDT and YNNKEL (reference sequence). The CDR3 totals 17 residues. V trimming: 0 bases; J trimming: 10 bases; junction bases outside the gene matches: 14. The CDR3 is CASSQDSGTSTMGAQYF. CDR3 coding DNA: TGTGCCAGCAGCCAAGATTCTGGGACTAGCACTATGGGGGCGCAGTATTTT.

The J gene is TRBJ2-1, the V gene TRBV6-2 or TRBV6-3, with 11 bases fitting TRBD2. CDR1 and CDR2 (germline): MNHEY, SVGEGT. The trim removed 4 bases at V and 4 bases at J, leaving 12 bases unmatched. The CDR3 runs to 18 residues. The CDR3 nucleotides read TGTGCCAGCAGTTCCCAATTAGCGGGAGGGCAGTCTTACAATGAGCAGTTCTTC. This encodes CASSSQLAGGQSYNEQFF.